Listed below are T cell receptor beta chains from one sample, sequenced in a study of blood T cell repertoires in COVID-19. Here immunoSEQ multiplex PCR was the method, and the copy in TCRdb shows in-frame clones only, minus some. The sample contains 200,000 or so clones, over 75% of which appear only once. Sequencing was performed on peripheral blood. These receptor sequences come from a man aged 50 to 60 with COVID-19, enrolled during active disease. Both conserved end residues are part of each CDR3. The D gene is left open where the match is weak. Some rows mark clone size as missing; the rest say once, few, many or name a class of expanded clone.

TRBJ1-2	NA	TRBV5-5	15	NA	TGTGCCAGCAGCTTGGGGACAGCTTCCCTCTATGGCTACACCTTC	CASSLGTASLYGYTF
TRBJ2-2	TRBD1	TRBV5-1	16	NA	TGCGCCAGCAGCGGAGACAGGGCCAAACTCACCGGGGAGCTGTTTTTT	CASSGDRAKLTGELFF
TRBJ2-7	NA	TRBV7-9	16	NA	TGTGCCAGCAGCTTAGTGCGCGGGGTAAGCTCCTACGAGCAGTACTTC	CASSLVRGVSSYEQYF
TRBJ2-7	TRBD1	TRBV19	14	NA	TGTGCCAGTAGTATGGGCAGGGGGTATAACGAGCAGTACTTC	CASSMGRGYNEQYF
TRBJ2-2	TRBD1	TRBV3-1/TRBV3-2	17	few	TGTGCCAGCAGCCAAGCAGGGGGATCATCTTACACCGGGGAGCTGTTTTTT	CASSQAGGSSYTGELFF
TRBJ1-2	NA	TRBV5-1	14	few	TGCGCCAGCAGCCCGGGGGGACCGAACTATGGCTACACCTTC	CASSPGGPNYGYTF
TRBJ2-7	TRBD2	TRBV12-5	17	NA	TGTGCTAGTGGTTTGGTACGAAAACTAGCGGGAGCGTACGAGCAGTACTTC	CASGLVRKLAGAYEQYF
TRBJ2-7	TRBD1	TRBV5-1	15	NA	TGCGCCAGCAGCTTGGAGGTACAGGGGGCATACGAGCAGTACTTC	CASSLEVQGAYEQYF
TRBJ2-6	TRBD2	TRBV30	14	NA	TGTGCCGGAAACGGGGGGGCTGGGGCCAACGTCCTGACTTTC	CAGNGGAGANVLTF
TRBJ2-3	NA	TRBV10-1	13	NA	TGCGCCAGCAGTCCACAGAGCACAGATACGCAGTATTTT	CASSPQSTDTQYF
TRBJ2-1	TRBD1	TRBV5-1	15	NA	TGCGCCAGCAGCTTGGAACAGGGGACCTACAATGAGCAGTTCTTC	CASSLEQGTYNEQFF
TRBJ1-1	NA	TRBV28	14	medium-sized	TGTGCCAGCAGTTTTGTTCAGGGAAGCACTGAAGCTTTCTTT	CASSFVQGSTEAFF
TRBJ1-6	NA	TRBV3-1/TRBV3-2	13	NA	TGTGCCAGCAGCCAAGCAGTGTCTTCACCCCTCCACTTT	CASSQAVSSPLHF
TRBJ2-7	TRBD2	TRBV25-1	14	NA	TGTGCCAGCAGTTCGACTAGCGGGAGGTACGAGCAGTACTTC	CASSSTSGRYEQYF
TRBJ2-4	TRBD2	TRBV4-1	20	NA	TGCGCCAGCAGCCAAGAGTCAAGCGGGAGGGCGGGGGTAGCCAAAAACATTCAGTACTTC	CASSQESSGRAGVAKNIQYF
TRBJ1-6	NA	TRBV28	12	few	TGTGCCACCGCTGGGGGGTATTCACCCCTCCACTTT	CATAGGYSPLHF
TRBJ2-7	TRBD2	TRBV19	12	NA	TGTGCCAGTAGCCTACTAGCGGGTGTTCTGTACTTC	CASSLLAGVLYF
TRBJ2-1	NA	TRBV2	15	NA	TGTGCCAGGGCTGAGGCGGGGTTGTCCTACAATGAGCAGTTCTTC	CARAEAGLSYNEQFF
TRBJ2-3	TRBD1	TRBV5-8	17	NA	TGTGCCAGCGTGTGGCAGGGGGCAAGTTGGGACACAGATACGCAGTATTTT	CASVWQGASWDTDTQYF
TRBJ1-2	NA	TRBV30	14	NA	TGTGCCTGGAGTTCCCAGGGCATCTCCTATGGCTACACCTTC	CAWSSQGISYGYTF
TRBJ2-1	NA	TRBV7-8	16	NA	TGTGCCAGCAGCTTAGTGGCTAGCGCCTCGGTGGGTGAGCAGTTCTTC	CASSLVASASVGEQFF
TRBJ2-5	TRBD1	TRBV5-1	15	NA	TGCGCCAGCAGCAGTATTACAGGGGTCCAAGAGACCCAGTACTTC	CASSSITGVQETQYF
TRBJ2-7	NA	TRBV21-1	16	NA	TGTGCCAGCAGCAAACGGAGCACGTGTTCCGCCTACGAGCAGTACTTC	CASSKRSTCSAYEQYF